The rows below give T cell receptor beta chains drawn from one sample of a study of T cell responses to AZD1222 COVID-19 vaccine. This table comes from immunoSEQ multiplex PCR, and its TCRdb copy is limited to in-frame clones, with some not included. Found here are about 130,000 clones, 88% of them singletons; the top ten hold 5% to 7%. Source: peripheral blood, taken 28 days after the second AZD1222 dose. The receptors originated from an adult who received the AZD1222 COVID-19 vaccine. CDR3s include the opening cysteine and the closing phenylalanine or tryptophan. The order of the fields is clone size, V gene, J gene, D gene, CDR3 DNA, CDR3 protein. The D gene is left open where the match is weak. A row's size may be missing; if present it is once, few, many or a size class.

abundance: -; v_gene: TRBV25-1; j_gene: TRBJ1-1; d_gene: -; CDR3nt: TGTGCCAGCAGTGAACCTCAACAGGGGAACACTGAAGCTTTCTTT; CDR3aa: CASSEPQQGNTEAFF
abundance: -; v_gene: TRBV28; j_gene: TRBJ1-1; d_gene: -; CDR3nt: TGTGCCAGCTTTACCGGAGAAAGGACTGAAGCTTTCTTT; CDR3aa: CASFTGERTEAFF
abundance: -; v_gene: TRBV6-2/TRBV6-3; j_gene: TRBJ1-1; d_gene: -; CDR3nt: TGTGCCAGCAGTTTTGCACGGAACACTGAAGCTTTCTTT; CDR3aa: CASSFARNTEAFF
abundance: once; v_gene: TRBV20-1; j_gene: TRBJ1-5; d_gene: -; CDR3nt: TGCAGTGCTAGTGGGATGGACGTTATGAGGGGGTATCAGCCCCAGCATTTT; CDR3aa: CSASGMDVMRGYQPQHF
abundance: -; v_gene: TRBV5-1; j_gene: TRBJ1-1; d_gene: -; CDR3nt: TGCGCCAGCAGCTTGGACACCGGGCAGCACACTGAAGCTTTCTTT; CDR3aa: CASSLDTGQHTEAFF
abundance: -; v_gene: TRBV3-1/TRBV3-2; j_gene: TRBJ2-7; d_gene: TRBD1; CDR3nt: TGTGCCAGCAGCCCAGGACAGGGGACCTACGAGCAGTACTTC; CDR3aa: CASSPGQGTYEQYF
abundance: -; v_gene: TRBV27; j_gene: TRBJ2-7; d_gene: -; CDR3nt: TGTGCCAGCAGTTTTGCCGGGGAGTCCGGCGAGCAGTACTTC; CDR3aa: CASSFAGESGEQYF
abundance: few; v_gene: TRBV5-1; j_gene: TRBJ1-1; d_gene: TRBD1; CDR3nt: TGCGCCAGCAGGGCGGACAGGGCGCAGTTGACTGAAGCTTTCTTT; CDR3aa: CASRADRAQLTEAFF
abundance: once; v_gene: TRBV7-9; j_gene: TRBJ1-4; d_gene: -; CDR3nt: TGTGCCAGCAGCTTAGGAATAGTTTTTAATGAAAAACTGTTTTTT; CDR3aa: CASSLGIVFNEKLFF
abundance: -; v_gene: TRBV6-2/TRBV6-3; j_gene: TRBJ2-5; d_gene: TRBD2; CDR3nt: TGTGCCAGCAGCTTTTTTCTGGCTAGCGGGGGGCTCCAAGAGACCCAGTACTTC; CDR3aa: CASSFFLASGGLQETQYF
abundance: -; v_gene: TRBV5-6; j_gene: TRBJ1-2; d_gene: TRBD1; CDR3nt: TGTGCCAGCAGCTCACCCGACAGGGCCGGCTACACCTTC; CDR3aa: CASSSPDRAGYTF
abundance: -; v_gene: TRBV4-1; j_gene: TRBJ1-2; d_gene: -; CDR3nt: TGCGCCAGCAGCCAAGGTTTGGGGGCGGGGAACTATGGCTACACCTTC; CDR3aa: CASSQGLGAGNYGYTF
abundance: -; v_gene: TRBV3-1/TRBV3-2; j_gene: TRBJ1-3; d_gene: -; CDR3nt: TGTGCCAGCAGCCAAGTGAACACCATATATTTT; CDR3aa: CASSQVNTIYF
abundance: -; v_gene: TRBV9; j_gene: TRBJ2-7; d_gene: TRBD2; CDR3nt: TGTGCCAGCAGCACGGGACTAGCGGGACTCCACCACGAGCAGTACTTC; CDR3aa: CASSTGLAGLHHEQYF
abundance: -; v_gene: TRBV5-8; j_gene: TRBJ2-1; d_gene: -; CDR3nt: TGTGCCAGCAGCTTGGGGGGTTACAATGAGCAGTTCTTC; CDR3aa: CASSLGGYNEQFF
abundance: -; v_gene: TRBV5-1; j_gene: TRBJ2-1; d_gene: TRBD2; CDR3nt: TGCGCCAGCAGTTGGCTAGCGGGGGAAATCTCCTACAATGAGCAGTTCTTC; CDR3aa: CASSWLAGEISYNEQFF
abundance: -; v_gene: TRBV6-2/TRBV6-3; j_gene: TRBJ1-2; d_gene: -; CDR3nt: TGTGCCAGCGGCCCCGGGGGTAGCGTCTATGGCTACACCTTC; CDR3aa: CASGPGGSVYGYTF
abundance: -; v_gene: TRBV20-1; j_gene: TRBJ2-7; d_gene: TRBD1; CDR3nt: TGCAGTGCTAGTGGTCAGACCAGGGGGTCCTACGAGCAGTACTTC; CDR3aa: CSASGQTRGSYEQYF
abundance: -; v_gene: TRBV4-2; j_gene: TRBJ2-1; d_gene: TRBD2; CDR3nt: TGTGCCAGCAGCCTTCGAACTAGCGGTACTTCCTACAATGAGCAGTTCTTC; CDR3aa: CASSLRTSGTSYNEQFF
abundance: -; v_gene: TRBV6-2/TRBV6-3; j_gene: TRBJ2-4; d_gene: TRBD1; CDR3nt: TGTGCCAGCAGTTACCCCAGGGGGCGCGACTTCCTGGCCAAAAACATTCAGTACTTC; CDR3aa: CASSYPRGRDFLAKNIQYF
abundance: -; v_gene: TRBV4-3; j_gene: TRBJ2-6; d_gene: TRBD2; CDR3nt: TGCGCCAGCAGCCCTTGGACTAGCGGGGGATCTGGGGCCAACGTCCTGACTTTC; CDR3aa: CASSPWTSGGSGANVLTF
abundance: once; v_gene: TRBV18; j_gene: TRBJ1-4; d_gene: TRBD1; CDR3nt: TGTGCCAGCTCACGGGACAGGCAGGAAAAACTGTTTTTT; CDR3aa: CASSRDRQEKLFF
abundance: once; v_gene: TRBV18; j_gene: TRBJ1-2; d_gene: -; CDR3nt: TGTGCCAGCTCACCACCCGAACAAATGTATGGCTACACCTTC; CDR3aa: CASSPPEQMYGYTF
abundance: -; v_gene: TRBV27; j_gene: TRBJ2-5; d_gene: -; CDR3nt: TGTGCCAGCGCCGAGTGGCCGGCGGACAATGAAGAGACCCAGTACTTC; CDR3aa: CASAEWPADNEETQYF
abundance: -; v_gene: TRBV5-4; j_gene: TRBJ2-5; d_gene: TRBD2; CDR3nt: TGTGCCAGCAGCCAGGCTAGCGGGGGGGCTGCGGAGACCCAGTACTTC; CDR3aa: CASSQASGGAAETQYF
abundance: -; v_gene: TRBV19; j_gene: TRBJ2-3; d_gene: TRBD2; CDR3nt: TGTGCCAGTAGTATAGCTAGCGGGAGTACTACGCAGTATTTT; CDR3aa: CASSIASGSTTQYF
abundance: -; v_gene: TRBV5-4; j_gene: TRBJ1-1; d_gene: -; CDR3nt: TGTGCCAGCAGCCGCATCATGGGGAACACTGAAGCTTTCTTT; CDR3aa: CASSRIMGNTEAFF
abundance: -; v_gene: TRBV7-2; j_gene: TRBJ2-7; d_gene: -; CDR3nt: TGTGCCAGCAGCCCTGGACAGCACTACGAGCAGTACTTC; CDR3aa: CASSPGQHYEQYF
abundance: -; v_gene: TRBV19; j_gene: TRBJ2-1; d_gene: -; CDR3nt: TGTGCCAGTAGTGGGGCGGCCGGGAGCGGATCCTACAATGAGCAGTTCTTC; CDR3aa: CASSGAAGSGSYNEQFF
abundance: many; v_gene: TRBV4-2; j_gene: TRBJ2-2; d_gene: TRBD1; CDR3nt: TGTGCCACCACCCAAGACAGGGGGGGGTTGTCCGGGGAGCTGTTTTTT; CDR3aa: CATTQDRGGLSGELFF
abundance: -; v_gene: TRBV30; j_gene: TRBJ2-2; d_gene: -; CDR3nt: TGTGCCTGGAGGGCCGCTCGGGTGGGCGGGGAGCTGTTTTTT; CDR3aa: CAWRAARVGGELFF
abundance: once; v_gene: TRBV28; j_gene: TRBJ2-7; d_gene: TRBD2; CDR3nt: TGTGCCAGCAGCCCGGGACTAGCGGGAGAGGCGGCTGACGAGCAGTACTTC; CDR3aa: CASSPGLAGEAADEQYF
abundance: -; v_gene: TRBV6-1; j_gene: TRBJ1-5; d_gene: -; CDR3nt: TGTGCCAGCAGTGACGAACGGGACTTCACGCATCAGCCCCAGCATTTT; CDR3aa: CASSDERDFTHQPQHF
abundance: -; v_gene: TRBV7-2; j_gene: TRBJ1-5; d_gene: TRBD1; CDR3nt: TGTGCCAGCAGCCAATGGGACAGGCTCGATCAGCCCCAGCATTTT; CDR3aa: CASSQWDRLDQPQHF
abundance: -; v_gene: TRBV11-2; j_gene: TRBJ2-5; d_gene: -; CDR3nt: TGTGCCAGCAGCTCAGGAGTTAGGGAGACCCAGTACTTC; CDR3aa: CASSSGVRETQYF
abundance: -; v_gene: TRBV30; j_gene: TRBJ1-4; d_gene: -; CDR3nt: TGTGCCTGGAGTGGGGGCGAGGCTAATGAAAAACTGTTTTTT; CDR3aa: CAWSGGEANEKLFF
abundance: few; v_gene: TRBV27; j_gene: TRBJ2-3; d_gene: -; CDR3nt: TGTGCCAGCAGTCCGTCTCGGGGGTGGACAGATACGCAGTATTTT; CDR3aa: CASSPSRGWTDTQYF
abundance: -; v_gene: TRBV28; j_gene: TRBJ1-5; d_gene: -; CDR3nt: TGTGCCAGCACTTTGGGAGGACAGCCCCAGCATTTT; CDR3aa: CASTLGGQPQHF
abundance: -; v_gene: TRBV11-2; j_gene: TRBJ1-2; d_gene: -; CDR3nt: TGTGCCAGCAGCTTAGGACGCCGGGATGACTATGGCTACACCTTC; CDR3aa: CASSLGRRDDYGYTF
abundance: -; v_gene: TRBV19; j_gene: TRBJ2-1; d_gene: -; CDR3nt: TGTGCCAGTAGTATAAGAACCGGGCCATACAATGAGCAGTTCTTC; CDR3aa: CASSIRTGPYNEQFF
abundance: -; v_gene: TRBV5-1; j_gene: TRBJ1-3; d_gene: -; CDR3nt: TGCGCCAGCAGCGCCGGGACAATAGGAAACACCATATATTTT; CDR3aa: CASSAGTIGNTIYF
abundance: -; v_gene: TRBV5-4; j_gene: TRBJ1-6; d_gene: -; CDR3nt: TGTGCCAGCAGCTTGGCCTCCGGGACGGCTTATAATTCACCCCTCCACTTT; CDR3aa: CASSLASGTAYNSPLHF
abundance: -; v_gene: TRBV15; j_gene: TRBJ1-6; d_gene: TRBD1; CDR3nt: TGTGCCACCAGCGGTAGGACAGGGAGCAATTCACCCCTCCACTTT; CDR3aa: CATSGRTGSNSPLHF
abundance: -; v_gene: TRBV28; j_gene: TRBJ2-1; d_gene: -; CDR3nt: TGTGCCAGCAGCTCCTACAATGAGCAGTTCTTC; CDR3aa: CASSSYNEQFF
abundance: -; v_gene: TRBV12-3/TRBV12-4; j_gene: TRBJ2-2; d_gene: -; CDR3nt: TGTGCCAGCAGTCAAGACAGACCTGAGCTGTTTTTT; CDR3aa: CASSQDRPELFF
abundance: few; v_gene: TRBV29-1; j_gene: TRBJ2-1; d_gene: TRBD1; CDR3nt: TGCAGTGGAAGGACAGGACGAGATGAGCAGTTCTTC; CDR3aa: CSGRTGRDEQFF
abundance: -; v_gene: TRBV6-6; j_gene: TRBJ2-1; d_gene: -; CDR3nt: TGTGCCAGCAGGGGGGGGCGGGGCTACTACAATGAGCAGTTCTTC; CDR3aa: CASRGGRGYYNEQFF